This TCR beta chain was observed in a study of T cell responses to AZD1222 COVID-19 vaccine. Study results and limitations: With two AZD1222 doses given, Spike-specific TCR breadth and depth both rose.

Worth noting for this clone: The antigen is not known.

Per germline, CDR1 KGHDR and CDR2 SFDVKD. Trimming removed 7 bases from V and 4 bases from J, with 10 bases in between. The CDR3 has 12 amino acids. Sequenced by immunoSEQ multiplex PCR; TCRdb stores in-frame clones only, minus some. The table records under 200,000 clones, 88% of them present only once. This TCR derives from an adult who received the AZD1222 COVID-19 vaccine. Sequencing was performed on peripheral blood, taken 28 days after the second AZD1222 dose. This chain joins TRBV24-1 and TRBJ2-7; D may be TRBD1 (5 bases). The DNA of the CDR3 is TGTGCCACCAGGGGGCCAGGTTACGAGCAGTACTTC. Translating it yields CATRGPGYEQYF.